Sequencing of this TCR beta chain was carried out in a study of vaccination effects on CD4 cells after COVID-19. The method was immunoSEQ multiplex PCR; TCRdb's version includes in-frame clones alone and lacks a portion of them. The table lists roughly 35,000 clones, around 70% of them singletons. Expansion with viral peptide pools was applied to antigen-specific CD4+ T cells by the ViraFEST assay prior to sequencing. After roughly eleven days in culture, the CD4+ T cells were isolated. PCR-confirmed SARS-CoV-2 infection occurred in the person between March and December 2020. Wells each received around 2.1 million PBMC, cultured with roughly 9.4 IU/ml IL-2 and roughly 9.4 ug/ml peptides. Comments on this clone: Its target is not known.

This CDR3 has 15 residues. In germline, CDR1 is SGDLS, CDR2 YYNGEE. V gave up 2 bases and J gave up 6 bases; unmatched junction bases: 5. The chain has TRBV9 and TRBJ1-6; 7 nucleotides line up with TRBD1. Specimen: CD4+ T cells from PBMCs cultured with HCoV-NL63 spike peptides, collected before COVID-19 vaccination. The TCR was taken from a human donor who had a prior SARS-CoV-2 infection. The CDR3 nucleotides are TGTGCCAGCAGCGTGGGACAGAGCCCTAATTCACCCCTCCACTTT. As protein: CASSVGQSPNSPLHF.